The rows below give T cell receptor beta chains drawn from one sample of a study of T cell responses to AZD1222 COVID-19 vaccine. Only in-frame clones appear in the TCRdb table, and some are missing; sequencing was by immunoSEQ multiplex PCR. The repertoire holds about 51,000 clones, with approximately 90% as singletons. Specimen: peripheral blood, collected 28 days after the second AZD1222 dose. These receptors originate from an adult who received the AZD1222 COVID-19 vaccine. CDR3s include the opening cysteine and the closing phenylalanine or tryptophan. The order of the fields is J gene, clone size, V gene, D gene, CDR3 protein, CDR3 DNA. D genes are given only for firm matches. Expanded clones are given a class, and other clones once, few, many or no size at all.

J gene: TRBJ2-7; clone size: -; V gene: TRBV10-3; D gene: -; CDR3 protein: CATRSPGPLVSYEQYF; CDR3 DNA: TGTGCCACCCGATCTCCAGGGCCCTTGGTCTCCTACGAGCAGTACTTC
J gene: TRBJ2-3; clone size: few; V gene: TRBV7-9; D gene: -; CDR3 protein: CASSPGVSEFPHTDTQYF; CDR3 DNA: TGTGCCAGCAGCCCAGGGGTCTCGGAGTTTCCACACACAGATACGCAGTATTTT
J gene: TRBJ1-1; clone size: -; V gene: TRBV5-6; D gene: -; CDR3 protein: CASSFGTLDTEAFF; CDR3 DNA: TGTGCCAGCAGCTTTGGGACATTGGACACTGAAGCTTTCTTT
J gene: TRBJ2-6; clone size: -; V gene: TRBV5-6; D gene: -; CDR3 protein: CASSGASGANVLTF; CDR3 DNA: TGTGCCAGCTCGGGAGCCTCTGGGGCCAACGTCCTGACTTTC
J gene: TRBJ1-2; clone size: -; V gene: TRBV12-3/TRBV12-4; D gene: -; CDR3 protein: CASSLDRHGYTF; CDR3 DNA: TGTGCCAGCAGTTTGGATAGACATGGCTACACCTTC
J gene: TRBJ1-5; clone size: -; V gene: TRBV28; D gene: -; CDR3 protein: CASSKFDKPQHF; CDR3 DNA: TGTGCCAGCAGCAAGTTCGACAAGCCCCAGCATTTT
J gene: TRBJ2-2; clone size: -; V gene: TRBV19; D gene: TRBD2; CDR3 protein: CASSISSGPTGELFF; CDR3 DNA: TGTGCCAGTAGTATATCTAGCGGACCCACCGGGGAGCTGTTTTTT
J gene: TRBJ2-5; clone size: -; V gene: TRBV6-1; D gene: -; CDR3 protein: CATSEGPERETQYF; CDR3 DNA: TGTGCCACCAGTGAGGGCCCGGAAAGAGAGACCCAGTACTTC
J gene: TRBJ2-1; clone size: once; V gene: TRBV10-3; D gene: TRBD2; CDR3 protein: CAISRAGDAYNEQFF; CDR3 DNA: TGTGCCATCAGCCGAGCGGGAGACGCGTACAATGAGCAGTTCTTC
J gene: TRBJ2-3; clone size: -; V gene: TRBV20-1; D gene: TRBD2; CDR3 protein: CSASTSGSVADTQYF; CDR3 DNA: TGCAGTGCTAGTACTAGCGGGAGTGTTGCAGATACGCAGTATTTT
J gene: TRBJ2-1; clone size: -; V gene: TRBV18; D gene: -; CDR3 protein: CASSPDRPSYNEQFF; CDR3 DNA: TGTGCCAGCTCACCAGACAGGCCGTCCTACAATGAGCAGTTCTTC
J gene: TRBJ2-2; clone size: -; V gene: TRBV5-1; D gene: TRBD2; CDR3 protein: CASKRLAGDSGELFF; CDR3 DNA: TGCGCCAGCAAAAGACTAGCGGGAGATTCCGGGGAGCTGTTTTTT
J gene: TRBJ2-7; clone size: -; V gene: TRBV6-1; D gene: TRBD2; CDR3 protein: CASSEGLTSGRLAEQYF; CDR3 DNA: TGTGCCAGCAGTGAGGGGCTAACTAGCGGGAGGCTGGCCGAGCAGTACTTC
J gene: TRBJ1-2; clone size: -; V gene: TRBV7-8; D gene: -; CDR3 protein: CASSLAPWTLGGYTF; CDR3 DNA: TGTGCCAGCAGCTTAGCCCCCTGGACCCTGGGGGGCTACACCTTC
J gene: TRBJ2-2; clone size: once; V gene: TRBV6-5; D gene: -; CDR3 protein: CASPGAENTGELFF; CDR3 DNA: TGTGCCAGCCCTGGAGCGGAGAACACCGGGGAGCTGTTTTTT